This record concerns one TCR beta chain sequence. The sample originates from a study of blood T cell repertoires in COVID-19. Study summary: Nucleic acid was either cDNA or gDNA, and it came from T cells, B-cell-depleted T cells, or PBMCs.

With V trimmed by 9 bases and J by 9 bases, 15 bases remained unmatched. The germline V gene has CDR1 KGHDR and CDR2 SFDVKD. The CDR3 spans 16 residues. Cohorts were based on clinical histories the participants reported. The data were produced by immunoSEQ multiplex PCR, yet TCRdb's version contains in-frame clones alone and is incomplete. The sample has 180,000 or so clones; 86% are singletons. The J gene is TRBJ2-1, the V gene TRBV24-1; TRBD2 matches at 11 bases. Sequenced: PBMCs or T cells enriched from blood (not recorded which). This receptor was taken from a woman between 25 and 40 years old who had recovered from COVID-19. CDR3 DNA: TGTGCCACCGCACCCCCGGGGACTAGCGGACGGGGTGAGCAGTTCTTC. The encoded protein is CATAPPGTSGRGEQFF.